The clone carrying this T cell receptor (beta chain) was found a few times. What it recognizes is unknown. Next came a second PCR, run for roughly 6 to 11 cycles, which used a sample-barcoded 5' primer along with a J-beta primer mix. TCRdb re-called the 5' RACE reads through MiXCR, storing one row per CDR3 protein. The sample yields roughly 800,000 distinct CDR3 sequences, 55% to 75% seen once. The sample comes from a study of blood T cells in healthy people across ages. Study-level findings and limits: It was the long-lived donors that had more naive CD4+ cells and higher diversity than aged donors. Donor CMV status, an unknown factor, possibly confounded changes in expanded clonotypes.

CDR3 size: 14 residues. The V end lost 5 bases, the J end lost 2 bases, and 12 bases lay between the germline ends. Germline values: CDR1 SGHTA, CDR2 FQGNSA. Per-sample PBMC isolation yielded at least 7 million cells. The sequencing sample was made of blood. The chain links TRBV7-2 to TRBJ2-5; no reliable D call. The sequence was obtained from a man in his thirties or forties in good health. CDR3 in amino acids: CASSPYLPQETQYF. DNA for the CDR3: TGTGCCAGCAGCCCATACCTACCACAAGAGACCCAGTACTTC.